The present entry profiles one TCR beta chain with its context. Germline CDR1 SGHVS, CDR2 FQNEAQ. V lost 1 base, J lost 2 bases, and 12 bases lay in between. The CDR3 runs to 16 residues. Amplified TCR beta CDR3 regions came from RNA transcripts. When the TCR CDR3 underwent first-round RT-PCR, the HTBI primer set was used. Via MiXCR, TCRdb re-called the multiplex PCR reads, giving one row per CDR3 protein. The sample carries about 740,000 distinct CDR3 sequences, 12% to 15% recorded once. The source of the sample is a study of T cells in Graves' hyperthyroidism and ophthalmopathy. This sequence originates from a woman between 18 and 30 years old with Graves' hyperthyroidism. Sequencing input: blood. The rearrangement joins TRBV7-8 to TRBJ2-1; D not resolved. The CDR3 coding sequence is TGTGCCAGCAGCTTAGACCTCGACTCTCCCTACAATGAGCAGTTCTTC. Translation gives CASSLDLDSPYNEQFF. The whole variable domain, filled in from reference TRBV7-8 and TRBJ2-1, reads GAGVSQSPRYKVAKRGQDVALRCDPISGHVSLFWYQQALGQGPEFLTYFQNEAQLDKSGLPSDRFFAERPEGSVSTLKIQRTQQEDSAVYLCASSLDLDSPYNEQFFGPGTRLTVL.